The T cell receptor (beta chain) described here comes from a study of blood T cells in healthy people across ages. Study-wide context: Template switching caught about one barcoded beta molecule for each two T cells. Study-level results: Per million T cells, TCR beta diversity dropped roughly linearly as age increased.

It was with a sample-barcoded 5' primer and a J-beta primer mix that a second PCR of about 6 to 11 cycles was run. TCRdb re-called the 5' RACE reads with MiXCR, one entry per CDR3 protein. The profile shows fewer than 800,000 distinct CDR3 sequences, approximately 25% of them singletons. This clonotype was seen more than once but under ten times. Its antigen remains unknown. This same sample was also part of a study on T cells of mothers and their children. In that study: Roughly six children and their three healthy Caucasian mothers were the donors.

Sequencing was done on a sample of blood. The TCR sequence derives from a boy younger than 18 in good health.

CDR3 coding DNA: TGCAGCGTTGAATTTGATGGTGAAAAACTGTTTTTT. It encodes CSVEFDGEKLFF. This chain joins TRBV29-1 and TRBJ1-4; no firm D call. This CDR3 is 12 amino acids long. Trimming cost V 2 bases and J 7 bases, with 8 bases left between them. CDR1 SQVTM and CDR2 ANQGSEA come from the germline V gene.